The next 19 T cell receptor beta chains were all read from a single sample in a study of Ad26.COV2.S vaccination and SARS-CoV-2 variants. Treatment here: some 20 received Ad26.COV2.S at low or high dose, single or two shots; several received placebo; per-sample allocation not given. Samples analyzed were those drawn on day 63 after the first vaccine or placebo injection. Clones were sequenced by immunoSEQ multiplex PCR, and TCRdb holds only the in-frame ones, with some missing. There are 400,000 to 500,000 clones in the sample; around nine tenths occur only once, and approximately 4% lies in the top ten. Sample: peripheral blood, taken in a trial of Ad26.COV2.S vaccine versus placebo. The receptors were gathered from a person between 18 and 60 years old who received the Ad26.COV2.S COVID-19 vaccine or a placebo.

CDR3: CASSYPQRGGQETQYF. For the CDR3, the DNA is TGTGCCAGCAGTTACCCCCAGCGGGGGGGACAAGAGACCCAGTACTTC. The chain has TRBV6-6 and TRBJ2-5; 10 positions agree with TRBD2. The germline V gene encodes CDR1 MNHNY and CDR2 SVGAGI (reference sequence). V shed 2 bases and J 2 bases; nucleotides not matched to a gene: 5. CDR3 size: 16 residues.

The rearrangement joins TRBV4-2 to TRBJ2-7; no definite D call. The CDR3 covers 14 residues. Germline values: CDR1 LGHNA, CDR2 YNFKEQ. Trimming removed 0 bases from V and 1 base from J, with 7 bases in between. As DNA, the CDR3 is TGTGCCAGCAGCCAAGATATCCTTTCCTACGAGCAGTACTTC. This gives the protein CASSQDILSYEQYF.

The chain joins TRBV2 to TRBJ2-1, with TRBD2 as a possible D gene (5 bases). Germline assignment: CDR1 SNHLY and CDR2 FYNNEI. The V and J ends lost 6 bases and 4 bases respectively, with 16 bases between them. The CDR3 consists of 15 residues. CDR3 in amino acids: CASRTGSRLYNEQFF. CDR3 nucleotides: TGTGCCAGCAGGACTGGGAGCCGACTATACAATGAGCAGTTCTTC.

This clone has a handful of counts. The chain is built from TRBV3-1 (or the pseudogene TRBV3-2) and TRBJ1-4, with D perhaps matching TRBD1 (5 bases). The germline V gene has CDR1 LGHDT and CDR2 YNNKEL (reference sequence). The CDR3 loop spans 14 amino acids. The V gene lost 4 bases and the J gene lost 4 bases, with 10 bases spanning the gap. CDR3 sequence (DNA): TGTGCCAGCAGCCCTTTGGGACTTAATGAAAAACTGTTTTTT. Protein sequence: CASSPLGLNEKLFF.

The gene calls are TRBV7-9 and TRBJ1-5; tentatively, D is TRBD1 (6 bases). Trimming took off 9 bases at V and 1 base at J, with 10 bases between the two ends. The germline gives CDR1 SEHNR, CDR2 FQNEAQ (reference sequence). CDR3 size: 13 residues. The CDR3 sequence: CASVGGSNQPQHF. In nucleotides, the CDR3 is TGTGCCAGTGTCGGGGGCAGCAATCAGCCCCAGCATTTT.

J is TRBJ1-2 and V is TRBV7-9, with D unclear. Trimming cost V 0 bases and J 4 bases, with 9 bases left between them. Germline CDR1 reads SEHNR; CDR2 reads FQNEAQ (reference sequence). The CDR3 runs 14 residues. The CDR3 spells CASSLALTPYGYTF. The CDR3, as DNA: TGTGCCAGCAGCTTAGCACTGACCCCCTATGGCTACACCTTC.

The chain links TRBV6-2 or TRBV6-3 to TRBJ2-2; no clear D gene. The V and J ends lost 0 bases and 6 bases respectively, with 14 bases between them. Germline loops: CDR1 MNHEY, CDR2 SVGEGT. This CDR3 spans 16 amino acids. This CDR3 reads CASSYSSSTSPGELFF. CDR3 DNA sequence: TGTGCCAGCAGTTACTCGAGTAGCACCTCCCCCGGGGAGCTGTTTTTT.

As DNA, the CDR3 is TGTGCCAGCAGTTTATCGGGAGGGGCTGGTTCACCCCTCCACTTT. Residues: CASSLSGGAGSPLHF. J is TRBJ1-6 and V is TRBV27, with D possibly TRBD1 on 5 matching bases. Germline CDR1 MNHEY, CDR2 SMNVEV (reference sequence). The V gene lost 0 bases and the J gene lost 9 bases, with 12 bases spanning the gap. CDR3 length: 15 residues.

The V gene is TRBV6-5, the J gene TRBJ1-4; 8 positions match TRBD1. V was pared by 8 bases and J by 4 bases, with 6 bases of the junction left unmatched. The CDR3 sequence is 14 residues long. Looked up from germline, CDR1 is MNHEY and CDR2 is SVGAGI. The CDR3 protein is CASRAGGGNEKLFF. In DNA form, the CDR3 reads TGTGCCAGCCGCGCAGGGGGCGGTAATGAAAAACTGTTTTTT.

The chain uses TRBV3-1 (or the pseudogene TRBV3-2) and TRBJ2-7; 8 nucleotides match TRBD2. The CDR3 has 17 residues. Germline loops: CDR1 LGHDT, CDR2 YNNKEL (reference sequence). V was pared by 5 bases and J by 0 bases, with 12 bases of the junction left unmatched. CDR3 sequence reads: CASSSRISGVSSYEQYF. DNA of the CDR3: TGTGCCAGCAGCTCCCGCATTAGCGGGGTGAGCTCCTACGAGCAGTACTTC.

The chain links TRBV7-2 to TRBJ2-5, with 7 bases matching TRBD1. CDR3 size: 15 residues. V gave up 1 base and J gave up 2 bases; unmatched junction bases: 4. Germline V gene lookup returns CDR1 SGHTA and CDR2 FQGNSA. The CDR3 nucleotides are TGTGCCAGCAGCTTAGGACAGGGCGGGCAAGAGACCCAGTACTTC. It translates to CASSLGQGGQETQYF.

This sequence joins TRBV4-1 and TRBJ2-1; D remains ambiguous. V lost 0 bases and J lost 7, with 10 bases in between. The CDR3 is 14 residues long. The V gene's germline CDR1 is MGHRA and CDR2 YSYEKL. CDR3: CASSQDREGNEQFF. The CDR3 nucleotides read TGCGCCAGCAGCCAAGATAGGGAAGGGAATGAGCAGTTCTTC.

The chain links TRBV28 to TRBJ2-2; 10 bases are shared with TRBD1. Trimming took 3 bases from V and 4 from J; bases not matched to a gene: 2. In germline, CDR1 is MDHEN, CDR2 SYDVKM. The CDR3 runs to 15 residues. The chain's CDR3 is CASSFRDRGTGELFF. The CDR3, as DNA: TGTGCCAGCAGTTTCAGGGACAGGGGCACCGGGGAGCTGTTTTTT.

The chain is built from TRBV18 and TRBJ2-3, with D perhaps matching TRBD1 or TRBD2 (6 bases each). The CDR3 totals 17 residues. Germline V gives CDR1 KGHSH, CDR2 LQKENI. The V end was cut by 0 bases, the J end by 0 bases, with 13 bases between. The CDR3 region is CASSPPEGHLSTDTQYF. DNA for the CDR3: TGTGCCAGCTCACCACCGGAGGGACACCTAAGCACAGATACGCAGTATTTT.

This chain links TRBV29-1 with TRBJ2-7; D is unclear. Germline V gives CDR1 SQVTM, CDR2 ANQGSEA. Between the trimmed V and J ends, which lost 6 bases and 2 bases, there was a span of 11 bases. This CDR3 has 12 amino acids. Here the CDR3 reads CSVHGLTYEQYF. The CDR3 nucleotides read TGCAGCGTGCACGGATTAACCTACGAGCAGTACTTC.

The chain carries TRBV30 and TRBJ2-3; the D call may be TRBD1 or TRBD2 (5 bases each). The CDR3 contains 13 residues. The germline V gene encodes CDR1 GTSNPN and CDR2 SVGIG (reference sequence). The V gene lost 5 bases and the J gene lost 6 bases, with 15 bases spanning the gap. The CDR3 reads CAWDGGMWDTQYF. For the CDR3, the DNA is TGTGCCTGGGATGGGGGTATGTGGGATACGCAGTATTTT.

The V call is TRBV5-1, the J call TRBJ2-7, with D unresolved. There are 11 residues in the CDR3. Trimming took 5 bases from V and 4 from J, leaving 7 bases between them. Per germline, CDR1 SGHRS and CDR2 YFSETQ. CDR3 nucleotides: TGCGCCAGCAGAGAGGCGTACGAGCAGTACTTC. The encoded protein is CASREAYEQYF.

The chain employs TRBV28 and TRBJ2-7; D gene ambiguous. V lost 6 bases, J lost 6 bases, and 6 bases lay in between. Per germline, CDR1 MDHEN and CDR2 SYDVKM. CDR3 length equals 10 residues. The CDR3 loop is CASSYVEQYF. In nucleotides, the CDR3 is TGTGCCAGCAGCTACGTCGAGCAGTACTTC.

The chain joins TRBV19 to TRBJ2-7; a possible D gene is TRBD1 (6 bases). Germline CDR1 reads LNHDA; CDR2 reads SQIVND (reference sequence). The CDR3 loop spans 13 amino acids. Trimming pared 4 bases from V and 6 bases from J, leaving 13 bases between. The DNA of the CDR3 is TGTGCCAGTAGTAGGACCAGACAGGCCGAGCAGTACTTC. It specifies CASSRTRQAEQYF.